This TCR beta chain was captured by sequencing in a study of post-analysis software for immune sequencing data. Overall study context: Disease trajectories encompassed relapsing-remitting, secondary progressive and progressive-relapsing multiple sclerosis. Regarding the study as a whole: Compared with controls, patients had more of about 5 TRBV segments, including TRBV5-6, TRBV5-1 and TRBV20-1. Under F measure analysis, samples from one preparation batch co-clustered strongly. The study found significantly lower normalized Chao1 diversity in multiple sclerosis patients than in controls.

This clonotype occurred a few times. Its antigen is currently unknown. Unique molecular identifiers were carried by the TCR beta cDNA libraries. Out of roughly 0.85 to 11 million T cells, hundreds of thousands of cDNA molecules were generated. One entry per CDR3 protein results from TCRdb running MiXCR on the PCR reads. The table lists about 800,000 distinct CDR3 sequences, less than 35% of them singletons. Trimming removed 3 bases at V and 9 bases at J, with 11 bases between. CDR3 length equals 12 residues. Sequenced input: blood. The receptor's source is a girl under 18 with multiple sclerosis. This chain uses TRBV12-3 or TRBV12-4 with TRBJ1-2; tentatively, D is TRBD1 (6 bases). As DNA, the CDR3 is TGTGCCAGCAGTTTGGGGGCAAAGAGCTACACCTTC. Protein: CASSLGAKSYTF.